A single sample is the source of the 6 T cell receptor beta chains below, sequenced in a study of blood T cell repertoires in COVID-19. Profiling relied on immunoSEQ multiplex PCR, and the TCRdb table lists in-frame clones only, not all of them. The table includes 130,000 to 150,000 clones, around nine tenths detected once. The sample taken for sequencing was peripheral blood. All receptors derive from a woman between 50 and 59 years old with active or convalescent COVID-19.

The J gene is TRBJ1-2, the V gene TRBV6-5; D might be TRBD1 (6 bases). Between the trimmed V and J ends, which lost 7 bases and 2 bases, there was a span of 11 bases. This CDR3 is 13 amino acids long. From germline, CDR1 is MNHEY and CDR2 SVGAGI. The chain's CDR3 is CASKMDSNYGYTF. CDR3 in DNA: TGTGCCAGCAAAATGGACAGCAACTATGGCTACACCTTC.

This clone was found once. The CDR3 region has the DNA TGTGCCAGCAGGCAGGACAGGGGGCGGATAGAGACCCAGTACTTC. Its translation: CASRQDRGRIETQYF. V usage is TRBV7-6 and J usage is TRBJ2-5; 11 bases align to TRBD1. Germline loops: CDR1 SGHVS, CDR2 FNYEAQ. The CDR3 extends over 15 amino acids. After removal of 6 bases from V and 4 bases from J, the junction contained 7 bases not matched to a gene.

The chain combines TRBV6-5 with TRBJ1-1; a weak D match, TRBD1 (6 bases). Germline CDR1 and CDR2: MNHEY and SVGAGI. Trimming stripped 0 bases from V and 2 bases from J, with 13 bases between. The CDR3 is made up of 16 amino acids. The CDR3 is CASSYSTEGVNTEAFF. Here the CDR3 DNA reads TGTGCCAGCAGTTACTCCACTGAGGGGGTTAACACTGAAGCTTTCTTT.

The chain carries TRBV12-5 and TRBJ2-7; D unresolved. With 6 bases removed from V and 4 bases from J, the gap between germline ends came to 10 bases. Germline values: CDR1 LGHNT, CDR2 FRNRAP. This CDR3 is 12 amino acids long. CDR3 loop: CASGKTEYEQYF. The CDR3 region has the DNA TGTGCTAGTGGCAAAACAGAGTACGAGCAGTACTTC.

This clone was seen many times. This chain connects TRBV4-1 to TRBJ1-2; D is unclear. The V gene's germline CDR1 is MGHRA and CDR2 YSYEKL. The CDR3 sequence is 14 residues long. Trimming left V 0 bases short and J 6 bases short, with 11 bases between. CDR3 nucleotide sequence: TGCGCCAGCAGCCAAGATGAGACACAAAATGGCTACACCTTC. Protein: CASSQDETQNGYTF.

In DNA, the CDR3 is TGTGCCAGCAGCTTAGTACCCCCTAGTGGGACTAGCGGCTCCTACGAGCAGTACTTC. Residues: CASSLVPPSGTSGSYEQYF. The V and J genes are TRBV7-2 and TRBJ2-7; 11 bases are a match to TRBD2. Losses at the gene ends were 1 base for V and 0 bases for J; bases not matched to a gene: 11. Looked up from germline, CDR1 is SGHTA and CDR2 is FQGNSA. The CDR3 spans 19 residues.